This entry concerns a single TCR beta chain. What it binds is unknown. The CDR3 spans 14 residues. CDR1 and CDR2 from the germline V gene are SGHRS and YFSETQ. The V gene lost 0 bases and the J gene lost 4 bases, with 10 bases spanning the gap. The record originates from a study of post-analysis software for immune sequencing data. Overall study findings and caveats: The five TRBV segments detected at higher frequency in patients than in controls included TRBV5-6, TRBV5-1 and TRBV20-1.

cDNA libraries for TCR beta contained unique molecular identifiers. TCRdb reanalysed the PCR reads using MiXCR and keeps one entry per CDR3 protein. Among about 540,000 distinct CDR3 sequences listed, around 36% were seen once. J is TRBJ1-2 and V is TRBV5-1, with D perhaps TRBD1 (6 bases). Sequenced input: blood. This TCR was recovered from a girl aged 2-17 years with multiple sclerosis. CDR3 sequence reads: CASSLEGRGYGYTF. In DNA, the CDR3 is TGCGCCAGCAGCTTGGAAGGCAGGGGCTATGGCTACACCTTC. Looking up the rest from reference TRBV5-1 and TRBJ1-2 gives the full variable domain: KAGVTQTPRYLIKTRGQQVTLSCSPISGHRSVSWYQQTPGQGLQFLFEYFSETQRNKGNFPGRFSGRQFSNSRSEMNVSTLELGDSALYLCASSLEGRGYGYTFGSGTRLTVV.